These 2 T cell receptor beta chains originate from one sample sequenced in a study of OX40 agonist ivuxolimab in advanced cancers. The repertoire was sequenced with immunoSEQ multiplex PCR; TCRdb's copy has only in-frame clones and lacks some. The data show 80,000 or so clones, 86% seen once. The sequences come from CD4+ or CD8+ T cells sorted from blood, collected in a trial of the OX40 agonist ivuxolimab. The receptors originated from an adult with an advanced solid tumor such as melanoma, head and neck, liver or kidney cancer.

The chain couples TRBV18 to TRBJ2-2; D may correspond to TRBD1 or TRBD2 (5 bases each). V lost 5 bases to trimming and J lost 1 base, with 14 bases between them. Per the germline V gene, CDR1 is KGHSH and CDR2 is LQKENI. The CDR3 is made up of 16 amino acids. CDR3 sequence reads: CASSSSGTKNTGELFF. In DNA, the CDR3 is TGTGCCAGCTCAAGCTCCGGGACCAAGAACACCGGGGAGCTGTTTTTT.

The V call is TRBV10-3, the J call TRBJ1-4; D is possibly TRBD1 (5 bases). CDR1 ENHRY and CDR2 SYGVKD come from the germline V gene. The length of the CDR3 is 13 residues. Between the trimmed V and J ends, which lost 6 bases and 5 bases, there was a span of 10 bases. This CDR3 reads CAIRGGLNEKLFF. CDR3 coding DNA: TGTGCCATCAGGGGGGGTCTAAATGAAAAACTGTTTTTT.